The source of this T cell receptor beta chain is a study of blood T cell repertoires in COVID-19. Study as a whole: Samples representing acute and convalescent COVID-19 were sourced from the United States, Italy and Spain. Sample material is recorded as cDNA or gDNA derived from T cells, B-cell-depleted T cells, or PBMCs.

CDR3 size: 16 residues. Trimming removed 2 bases from V and 7 bases from J; junction bases left unmatched: 8. Per the germline V gene, CDR1 is LNHDA and CDR2 is SQIVND (reference sequence). Original analysis: Amplification of reference gene primers was used by the study to estimate nucleated cell counts. The protocol was immunoSEQ multiplex PCR, while the TCRdb copy is restricted to in-frame clones and leaves out a portion. The V and J calls and clone size are taken from that table; D and trimming were inferred from the DNA. This table holds under 250,000 clones, 70% to 90% found once. The source of this sequence is an elderly man with acute or convalescent COVID-19. V usage is TRBV19 and J usage is TRBJ1-4; 9 nucleotides match TRBD1. The sample consisted of peripheral blood. CDR3 sequence (DNA): TGTGCCAGTAGTATACCAACCGGGACAGGGTCTGAAAAACTGTTTTTT. It translates to CASSIPTGTGSEKLFF. Full variable domain (rest looked up from reference TRBV19 and TRBJ1-4): DGGITQSPKYLFRKEGQNVTLSCEQNLNHDAMYWYRQDPGQGLRLIYYSQIVNDFQKGDIAEGYSVSREKKESFPLTVTSAQKNPTAFYLCASSIPTGTGSEKLFFGSGTQLSVL.